This passage covers 17 T cell receptor beta chains from one sample sequenced in a study of T cell repertoires in cytomegalovirus infection. TCRdb called the reads again in MiXCR, with one record for every CDR3 protein. The repertoire holds fewer than 700,000 distinct CDR3 sequences, with 20% to 30% as singletons. The sequencing sample was made of CD8+ T cells from PBMCs. The receptor source for this set is a human donor in good health (CMV status not recorded). Some clones in this sample may be carry-over from other donors' samples.

This clonotype was seen more than once but under ten times. This chain connects TRBV10-2 to TRBJ1-1; TRBD1 might be the D (5 bases). The germline V and J ends were trimmed by 3 bases and 6 bases, with 8 bases remaining between them. Looked up from germline, CDR1 is WSHSY and CDR2 is SAAADI. CDR3 size: 12 residues. DNA of the CDR3: TGCGCCAGCAGTGAAGGGACCCCTGAAGCTTTCTTT. This sequence encodes CASSEGTPEAFF.

This clonotype was recorded a few times. The rearrangement joins TRBV25-1 to TRBJ1-2; 7 bases are a match to TRBD1. V was pared by 8 bases and J by 10 bases, with 7 bases of the junction left unmatched. CDR1 and CDR2 (germline): MGHDK, SYGVNS. The CDR3 loop spans 11 amino acids. The CDR3 protein is CASHHRGYYTF. The CDR3 DNA sequence: TGTGCCAGCCATCACAGGGGCTACTACACCTTC.

This chain connects TRBV6-1 to TRBJ1-2, with 7 nucleotides matching TRBD1. V dropped 5 bases and J dropped 6; count of bases not matched to a gene: 9. Germline CDR1 MNHNS, CDR2 SASEGT. The CDR3 has 14 amino acids. The CDR3 DNA is TGTGCCAGCAGTTATAGGACCGGGACAGATGGCTACACCTTC. Its protein product is CASSYRTGTDGYTF.

The chain is built from TRBV11-2 and TRBJ2-2, with TRBD1 identical over 9 bases. Germline CDR1 reads SGHAT; CDR2 reads FQNNGV. The V and J ends lost 5 bases and 6 bases, in that order; junction bases with no gene match: 10. The CDR3 is made up of 16 amino acids. This CDR3 is CASSRIRDRVSGELFF. In DNA, the CDR3 is TGTGCCAGCAGCCGAATCCGGGACAGGGTGTCCGGGGAGCTGTTTTTT.

The table lists this clonotype with a few counts. The rearrangement joins TRBV2 to TRBJ1-6; D possibly corresponds to TRBD1 (5 bases). The ends were cut back, 2 bases at V and 9 bases at J, with 23 bases in the middle. The CDR3 runs 18 residues. Germline V CDR1 and CDR2: SNHLY, FYNNEI. The CDR3: CASSELAGIPYTGSPLHF. In DNA, the CDR3 is TGTGCCAGCAGTGAATTGGCAGGGATCCCATATACGGGTTCACCCCTCCACTTT.

The rearrangement uses TRBV29-1 and TRBJ2-1; D unresolved. The CDR3 length is 14 residues. The germline gives CDR1 SQVTM, CDR2 ANQGSEA. The ends were cut back, 6 bases at V and 6 bases at J, with 18 bases in the middle. This CDR3 reads CSVPGRMELNEQFF. For the CDR3, the DNA is TGCAGCGTCCCCGGGCGGATGGAACTCAATGAGCAGTTCTTC.

This clonotype was detected a few times. The J gene is TRBJ2-3, the V gene TRBV20-1; D uncertain. Looked up from germline, CDR1 is DFQATT and CDR2 is SNEGSKA (reference sequence). The CDR3 spans 13 residues. With 5 bases removed from V and 1 base from J, the gap between germline ends came to 10 bases. CDR3 loop: CSAPGPGTDTQYF. Written as DNA, the CDR3 is TGCAGTGCTCCCGGGCCGGGCACAGATACGCAGTATTTT.

The J gene is TRBJ1-2, the V gene TRBV13; D uncertain. Germline-derived CDR1 and CDR2 are PRHDT and FYEKMQ (reference sequence). V gave up 5 bases and J gave up 4 bases, with 11 bases separating them. CDR3 length: 13 residues. In DNA form, the CDR3 reads TGTGCCAGCAGCAACGACGGACCCTATGGCTACACCTTC. This translates into CASSNDGPYGYTF.

The V gene is TRBV13, the J gene TRBJ1-2; D is uncertain. This CDR3 has 16 residues. Germline values: CDR1 PRHDT, CDR2 FYEKMQ (reference sequence). Trimming took off 3 bases at V and 4 bases at J, with 18 bases between the two ends. The CDR3 loop is CASSLLEEEDSYGYTF. CDR3 in DNA: TGTGCCAGCAGCTTGTTAGAGGAGGAGGATTCCTATGGCTACACCTTC.

The CDR3 nucleotides read TGTGCCAGCAGTCTTGAGTCCAACGGGTCCTACGAGCAGTACTTC. This gives the protein CASSLESNGSYEQYF. The chain links TRBV5-5 to TRBJ2-7; D uncertain. The CDR3 length is 15 residues. Germline loops: CDR1 SGHKS, CDR2 YYEKEE (reference sequence). The ends were cut back, 5 bases at V and 1 base at J, with 16 bases in the middle.

The chain is built from TRBV12-3 or TRBV12-4 and TRBJ1-5; D remains unclear. Trimming cost V 4 bases and J 1 base, with 20 bases left between them. This CDR3 comprises 18 residues. The CDR3 reads CASSSASLSSRSNQPQHF. The DNA of the CDR3 is TGTGCCAGCAGTTCCGCGTCGCTGAGCTCTAGGAGCAATCAGCCCCAGCATTTT.

The V gene is TRBV7-9, the J gene TRBJ1-3; D is uncertain. V was pared by 4 bases and J by 2 bases, with 9 bases between. The germline V gene has CDR1 SEHNR and CDR2 FQNEAQ (reference sequence). The CDR3 is made up of 14 amino acids. CDR3 nucleotide sequence: TGTGCCAGCAGCTCGGGAGTAGCTGGAAACACCATATATTTT. This gives the protein CASSSGVAGNTIYF.

The CDR3 DNA follows: TGTGCCAGCAGCCAAGTCGGGAGCGGCATAGGCTACACCTTC. Translation: CASSQVGSGIGYTF. This chain links TRBV14 with TRBJ1-2; D is unclear. The CDR3 totals 14 residues. CDR1 is SGHDN, CDR2 FVKESK, per germline. Trimming cost V 1 base and J 8 bases, with 14 bases left between them.

This clonotype was seen more than once but under ten times. The rearrangement joins TRBV6-2 or TRBV6-3 to TRBJ1-1; 8 nucleotides agree with TRBD1. V lost 5 bases and J lost 3; bases outside the gene matches: 5. The CDR3 contains 14 residues. Germline V lookup: CDR1 MNHEY, CDR2 SVGEGT. CDR3 bases: TGTGCCAGCAGTCGGACAGGGCGATACACTGAAGCTTTCTTT. Translation: CASSRTGRYTEAFF.

This clonotype was seen only a few times. The rearrangement joins TRBV6-2 or TRBV6-3 to TRBJ2-4; D gene unclear. Germline V gene lookup returns CDR1 MNHEY and CDR2 SVGEGT. The CDR3 sequence is 14 residues long. V gave up 10 bases and J gave up 0 bases, with 13 bases separating them. The CDR3 DNA reads TGTGCCACTCTCTCGGGCCTAGCCAAAAACATTCAGTACTTC. Amino acids: CATLSGLAKNIQYF.

This clonotype was detected many times. This chain connects TRBV6-4 to TRBJ2-3; possibly TRBD2 for D (7 bases). Germline values: CDR1 MRHNA, CDR2 SNTAGT. Trimming took off 2 bases at V and 4 bases at J, with 10 bases between the two ends. CDR3 length: 14 residues. The CDR3 sequence is CASSDGGGPDTQYF. The CDR3 nucleotides are TGTGCCAGCAGTGACGGGGGGGGCCCAGATACGCAGTATTTT.

Note on this clonotype: The junction departs from the called germline gene at one end, perhaps through a read error. The chain uses TRBV29-1 and TRBJ1-2; D possibly corresponds to TRBD1 (5 bases). CDR1 SQVTM and CDR2 ANQGSEA come from the germline V gene. The CDR3 extends over 12 amino acids. The CDR3, as DNA: TGCAGCGTGGAAGCAGGGTGGTATGGCTACACCTTC. It encodes CSVEAGWYGYTF.